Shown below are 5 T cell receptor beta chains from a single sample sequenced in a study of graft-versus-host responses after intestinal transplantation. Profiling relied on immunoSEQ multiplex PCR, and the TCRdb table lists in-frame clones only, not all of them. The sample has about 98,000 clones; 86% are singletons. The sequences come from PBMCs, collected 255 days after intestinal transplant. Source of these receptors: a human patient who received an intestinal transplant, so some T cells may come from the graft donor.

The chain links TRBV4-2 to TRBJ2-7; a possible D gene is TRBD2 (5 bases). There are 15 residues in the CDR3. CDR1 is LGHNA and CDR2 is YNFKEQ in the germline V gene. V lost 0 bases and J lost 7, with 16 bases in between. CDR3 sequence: CASSQDFGGSREQYF. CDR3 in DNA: TGTGCCAGCAGCCAAGATTTTGGAGGATCTCGGGAGCAGTACTTC.

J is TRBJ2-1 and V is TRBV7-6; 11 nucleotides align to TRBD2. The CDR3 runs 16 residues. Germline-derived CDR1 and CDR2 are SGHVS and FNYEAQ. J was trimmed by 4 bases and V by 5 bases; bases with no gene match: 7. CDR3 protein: CASSPLGLADYNEQFF. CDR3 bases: TGTGCCAGCAGCCCCTTGGGACTAGCGGATTACAATGAGCAGTTCTTC.

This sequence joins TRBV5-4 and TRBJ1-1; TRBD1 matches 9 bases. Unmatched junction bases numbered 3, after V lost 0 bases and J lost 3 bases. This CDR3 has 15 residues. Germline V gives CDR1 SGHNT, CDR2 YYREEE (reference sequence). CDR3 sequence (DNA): TGTGCCAGCAGCTTGGGACAGGGGGTCTACACTGAAGCTTTCTTT. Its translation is CASSLGQGVYTEAFF.

CDR3: CSARGIQETQYF. For the CDR3, the DNA is TGCAGCGCCCGAGGGATTCAAGAGACCCAGTACTTC. The chain has TRBV29-1 and TRBJ2-5, with D tentatively TRBD2 (5 bases). In germline, CDR1 is SQVTM, CDR2 ANQGSEA. The ends were cut back, 7 bases at V and 2 bases at J, with 11 bases in the middle. CDR3 length: 12 amino acids. Filled out from reference TRBV29-1 and TRBJ2-5, the complete variable domain reads SAVISQKPSRDICQRGTSLTIQCQVDSQVTMMFWYRQQPGQSLTLIATANQGSEATYESGFVIDKFPISRPNLTFSTLTVSNMSPEDSSIYLCSARGIQETQYFGPGTRLLVL.

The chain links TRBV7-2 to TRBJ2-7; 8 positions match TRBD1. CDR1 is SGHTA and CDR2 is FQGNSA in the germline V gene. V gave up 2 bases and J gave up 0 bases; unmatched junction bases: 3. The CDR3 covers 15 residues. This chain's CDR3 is CASSLTGGSSYEQYF. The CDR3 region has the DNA TGTGCCAGCAGCTTAACAGGGGGGAGCTCCTACGAGCAGTACTTC.